A selection of T cell receptor beta chains follows, all from one sample in a study of memory CD4+ T cells and cytomegalovirus serostatus. Profiling relied on immunoSEQ multiplex PCR, and the TCRdb table lists in-frame clones only, not all of them. The table shows roughly 50,000 clones, with under 80% occurring only once. Sequencing was done on a sample of memory CD4+ T cells from blood. Receptors were obtained from an adult in good health and CMV-seronegative. Each CDR3 is given with its conserved first and last residue. Each record gives: D gene, clone size, CDR3 length, J gene, V gene, CDR3 DNA, CDR3 protein. A D gene is named only where the DNA matches it firmly. Size is stated for part of the rows, as once, few or many counts, or as a class when the clone is expanded.

.	.	10	TRBJ2-5	TRBV25-1	TGTGCCACTTGGAGGGAGACCCAGTACTTC	CATWRETQYF
.	few	14	TRBJ2-7	TRBV7-9	TGTGCCAGCACCTCAGCCGGGACGTCCTACGAGCAGTACTTC	CASTSAGTSYEQYF
.	.	12	TRBJ2-5	TRBV5-1	TGCGCCAGCAGCTTGGGGATAGAGACCCAGTACTTC	CASSLGIETQYF
.	few	11	TRBJ1-1	TRBV4-1	TGCGCCAGCAGAAGGGACACTGAAGCTTTCTTT	CASRRDTEAFF
.	.	14	TRBJ1-4	TRBV6-1	TGTGCCAGCACCTCCTCCTGGAGGGATGAAAAACTGTTTTTT	CASTSSWRDEKLFF
.	.	15	TRBJ2-2	TRBV28	TGTGCCAGCAGGACGTCGGGGTCGGACACCGGGGAGCTGTTTTTT	CASRTSGSDTGELFF
.	.	13	TRBJ2-1	TRBV11-3	TGTGCCAGCAGCTTAGGACGCCACAATGAGCAGTTCTTC	CASSLGRHNEQFF
.	few	15	TRBJ2-2	TRBV6-5	TGTGGGGGACACCCGAGGAAGAGAAACACCGGGGAGCTGTTTTTT	CGGHPRKRNTGELFF
.	.	15	TRBJ2-1	TRBV6-5	TGTGCCAGCAGATTGACTCTTCCCTCCAACAATGAGCAGTTCTTC	CASRLTLPSNNEQFF
TRBD1	.	13	TRBJ1-4	TRBV18	TGTGCCAGCTCACCATCGAACAGGGGCCAACTGTTTTTT	CASSPSNRGQLFF
.	.	15	TRBJ1-2	TRBV14	TGTGCCAGCAGCCGCATCACGGGGCTGGACTATGGCTACACCTTC	CASSRITGLDYGYTF
.	.	15	TRBJ2-7	TRBV9	TGTGCCAGCAGCAGTGGGGGGGCAGGCCTAGGGGAGCAGTACTTC	CASSSGGAGLGEQYF
TRBD1	few	16	TRBJ2-7	TRBV28	TGTGCCAGCAGCCAAGGGGTCGGGACAGGGGGCCACGAGCAGTACTTC	CASSQGVGTGGHEQYF
.	.	15	TRBJ1-2	TRBV28	TGTGCCAGCACTTCCCCCAGGGTTGGGGACTATGGCTACACCTTC	CASTSPRVGDYGYTF
.	medium-sized	13	TRBJ2-4	TRBV10-2	TGCGCCAGCAGTGATCGGGGGCTGAACATTCAGTACTTC	CASSDRGLNIQYF
.	.	16	TRBJ1-2	TRBV7-2	TGTGCCAGCAGCTTAGCGTTTGGCGGCTGGGACTATGGCTACACCTTC	CASSLAFGGWDYGYTF
TRBD1	.	16	TRBJ2-3	TRBV4-1	TGCGCCAGCAGCCGCTCCGGGACAGGGACCACAGATACGCAGTATTTT	CASSRSGTGTTDTQYF
.	.	13	TRBJ2-7	TRBV18	TGTGCCAGCTCACCGGGAAGCCTCTACGAGCAGTACTTC	CASSPGSLYEQYF
TRBD1	.	13	TRBJ1-5	TRBV2	TGTGCCAGCAGATGGACAGGGGATCAGCCCCAGCATTTT	CASRWTGDQPQHF
.	.	15	TRBJ1-1	TRBV18	TGTGCCAGCTCACCACTAGGTGAAATGAACACTGAAGCTTTCTTT	CASSPLGEMNTEAFF
.	.	13	TRBJ2-5	TRBV18	TGTGCCAGCTCACCAGGGGGTCAAGAGACCCAGTACTTC	CASSPGGQETQYF
TRBD1	once	15	TRBJ1-1	TRBV2	TGTGCCAGCGCCAGACAGGGGGCTACGAACACTGAAGCTTTCTTT	CASARQGATNTEAFF
.	many	16	TRBJ2-7	TRBV11-2	TGTGCCAGCAGCGGGTTGACAGGCAAGTACTCCTACGAGCAGTACTTC	CASSGLTGKYSYEQYF
.	.	14	TRBJ1-6	TRBV10-3	TGTGCCATCAGTGTTCGAGGGAGTGATTCACCCCTCCACTTT	CAISVRGSDSPLHF
.	few	14	TRBJ2-6	TRBV2	TGTGCCAGCAGTGAAGATGTGGGCAGGGACGTCCTGACTTTC	CASSEDVGRDVLTF
.	once	14	TRBJ2-7	TRBV19	TGTGCCAGTAGTAGTGCAGGGGTCGGATACGAGCAGTACTTC	CASSSAGVGYEQYF
TRBD1	.	14	TRBJ1-5	TRBV28	TGTGCCAGCAGCTTCACAGGGGGCAACCAGCCCCAGCATTTT	CASSFTGGNQPQHF
TRBD1	once	14	TRBJ1-2	TRBV7-9	TGTGCCAGCAGCTTACAGGGGGCGTACTATGGCTACACCTTC	CASSLQGAYYGYTF
TRBD1	once	16	TRBJ1-1	TRBV18	TGTGCCAGCTCACCATTGGGACAGGGGATGGACACTGAAGCTTTCTTT	CASSPLGQGMDTEAFF
.	.	17	TRBJ1-3	TRBV28	TGTGCCAGCAGTTTATTGGAGGTCTCCGCCTCTGGAAACACCATATATTTT	CASSLLEVSASGNTIYF
.	few	13	TRBJ1-2	TRBV7-9	TGTGCCAGCAGCTTAGCCCCAGTCCCTGGCTACACCTTC	CASSLAPVPGYTF
.	.	15	TRBJ1-1	TRBV4-1	TGCGCCAGCAGCCAAGGTATTGGTAAGATCGCTGAAGCTTTCTTT	CASSQGIGKIAEAFF
.	few	14	TRBJ1-5	TRBV7-2	TGTGCCAGCAGGAAATCTATGGGGGACCAGCCCCAGCATTTT	CASRKSMGDQPQHF
.	.	16	TRBJ2-2	TRBV6-5	TGTGCCAGCAGTTCGACCGGGGTCGCGAACACCGGGGAGCTGTTTTTT	CASSSTGVANTGELFF
.	.	14	TRBJ1-2	TRBV9	TGTGCCAGCAGCGTAGGGTCAGGGAAGATGGGCTACACCTTC	CASSVGSGKMGYTF
.	.	14	TRBJ1-6	TRBV7-2	TGTGCCAGCAGCTCTCGTTGGGATAATTCACCCCTCCACTTT	CASSSRWDNSPLHF
.	.	16	TRBJ1-4	TRBV5-6	TGTGCCAGCAGCACTTGGGGCACCCCAACTAATGAAAAACTGTTTTTT	CASSTWGTPTNEKLFF
.	.	14	TRBJ2-3	TRBV5-1	TGCGCCAGCAGCTCCACTACGGTCACAGATACGCAGTATTTT	CASSSTTVTDTQYF
.	.	14	TRBJ1-1	TRBV19	TGTGCCAGTACCTGGACGGGTTTAGACACTGAAGCTTTCTTT	CASTWTGLDTEAFF
.	medium-sized	13	TRBJ1-1	TRBV30	TGTGCCTGGAGTGTAAGTGGGCGGACTGAAGCTTTCTTT	CAWSVSGRTEAFF
.	few	14	TRBJ2-7	TRBV4-2	TGTGCCAGCAGCCAAGATATGGTGGGCTACGAGCAGTACTTC	CASSQDMVGYEQYF
.	.	14	TRBJ1-5	TRBV6-5	TGTGCCAGCAGTTATAGTAGGGGAGCTCGGCCCCAGCATTTT	CASSYSRGARPQHF
.	.	14	TRBJ2-2	TRBV2	TGTGCCAGCAGGGACATACGGAACACCGGGGAGCTGTTTTTT	CASRDIRNTGELFF
TRBD1	.	16	TRBJ1-3	TRBV7-2	TGTGCCAGCAGCTCGGACAGGTTCCTCTCTGGAAACACCATATATTTT	CASSSDRFLSGNTIYF
TRBD1	.	15	TRBJ1-2	TRBV7-3	TGTGCCAGCAGCCCGGGGGACAGAACTAACTATGGCTACACCTTC	CASSPGDRTNYGYTF
TRBD1	.	14	TRBJ2-3	TRBV7-3	TGTGCCAGCAGCCAAGACAGGGTCCCAGATACGCAGTATTTT	CASSQDRVPDTQYF
.	.	13	TRBJ1-2	TRBV18	TGTGCCAGCTCACCGTCCGGGATGCATGGCTACACCTTC	CASSPSGMHGYTF
.	few	14	TRBJ1-2	TRBV5-6	TGTGCCAGCAGCCCGGGTGGGTCGACATATGGCTACACCTTC	CASSPGGSTYGYTF
.	.	14	TRBJ2-7	TRBV5-1	TGCGCCAGCAGCTTTGCAGGGAAAACCTACGAGCAGTACTTC	CASSFAGKTYEQYF
.	.	15	TRBJ2-1	TRBV4-1	TGCGCCAGCAGCCAGCCGTCGGACTTCCTCAATGAGCAGTTCTTC	CASSQPSDFLNEQFF
TRBD1	.	16	TRBJ1-2	TRBV5-4	TGTGCCAGCAGCTTGGCGGGACAGTTGCAATACTATGGCTACACCTTC	CASSLAGQLQYYGYTF
.	.	14	TRBJ1-4	TRBV4-1	TGCGCCAGCAGCCTGGGACATCCCACCGAAAAACTGTTTTTT	CASSLGHPTEKLFF
.	.	15	TRBJ2-3	TRBV6-5	TGTGCCAGCAGTTACGAGTGGGGGGGGCGGGATACGCAGTATTTT	CASSYEWGGRDTQYF
.	.	12	TRBJ1-2	TRBV2	TGTGCCAGCGTAGCCCAGGGAATTGGCTACACCTTC	CASVAQGIGYTF
TRBD2	.	17	TRBJ2-1	TRBV9	TGTGCCAGCAGCGAGACTAGCGCGGGAACCTCCTACAATGAGCAGTTCTTC	CASSETSAGTSYNEQFF
TRBD1	.	15	TRBJ1-1	TRBV27	TGTGCCAGCAGTAAACCGGGACAGGGGGTCACTGAAGCTTTCTTT	CASSKPGQGVTEAFF
TRBD2	.	13	TRBJ2-2	TRBV7-2	TGTGCCAGCGGACTAGATGTGTCCGCGGAGCTGTTTTTT	CASGLDVSAELFF
.	.	15	TRBJ1-2	TRBV15	TGTGCCACCAGCAGAGATCGCCGACAGAACTATGGCTACACCTTC	CATSRDRRQNYGYTF
TRBD1	.	13	TRBJ1-1	TRBV19	TGTGCCAGTAGTACGGACAGGGGAAGAGAAGCTTTCTTT	CASSTDRGREAFF
TRBD1	.	15	TRBJ2-5	TRBV5-5	TGTGCCAGCAGTCGGACAGGGGGGAGACAAGAGACCCAGTACTTC	CASSRTGGRQETQYF